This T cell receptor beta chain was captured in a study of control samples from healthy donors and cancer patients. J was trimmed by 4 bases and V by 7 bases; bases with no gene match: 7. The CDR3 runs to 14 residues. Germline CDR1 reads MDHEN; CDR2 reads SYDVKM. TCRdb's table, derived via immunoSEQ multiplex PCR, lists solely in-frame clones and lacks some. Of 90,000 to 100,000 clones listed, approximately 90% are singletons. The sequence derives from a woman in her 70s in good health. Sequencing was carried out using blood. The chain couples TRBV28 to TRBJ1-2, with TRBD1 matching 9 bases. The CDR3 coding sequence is TGTGCCAGCACGACCACAGGGGGCTCCTATGGCTACACCTTC. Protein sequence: CASTTTGGSYGYTF.